These 10 T cell receptor beta chains came from one sample sequenced in a study of T cell responses to AZD1222 COVID-19 vaccine. The assay was immunoSEQ multiplex PCR, and TCRdb's table has in-frame clones only and misses some. The data show 70,000 to 95,000 clones, roughly 89% seen once. The specimen comprised peripheral blood, sampled 28 days after the second AZD1222 dose. Receptor source: an adult who received the AZD1222 COVID-19 vaccine.

The chain joins TRBV2 to TRBJ1-2; 7 bases align to TRBD1. CDR1 is SNHLY and CDR2 is FYNNEI in the germline V gene. The trim removed 5 bases at V and 5 bases at J, leaving 8 bases unmatched. The CDR3 covers 14 residues. DNA for the CDR3: TGTGCCAGCAGTCCTGACAGGGAATTGTATGGCTACACCTTC. Translating it yields CASSPDRELYGYTF.

This chain joins TRBV7-8 and TRBJ1-6; D unresolved. Germline V gives CDR1 SGHVS, CDR2 FQNEAQ. The CDR3 contains 13 residues. The V end was cut by 2 bases, the J end by 11 bases, with 10 bases between. The CDR3 loop is CASSLTELTPLHF. DNA for the CDR3: TGTGCCAGCAGCTTAACCGAACTGACACCCCTCCACTTT.

This clone is a singleton in its sample. The chain joins TRBV4-2 to TRBJ1-5; D unresolved. This CDR3 contains 16 residues. V gave up 1 base and J gave up 0 bases, with 10 bases separating them. The germline V gene encodes CDR1 LGHNA and CDR2 YNFKEQ. CDR3 sequence: CASSQVGSDSNQPQHF. CDR3 bases: TGTGCCAGCAGCCAAGTCGGGTCTGATAGCAATCAGCCCCAGCATTTT.

The CDR3, as DNA: TGTGCCAGCAGCGGGTTCTTGACAGATACGCAGTATTTT. Its translation is CASSGFLTDTQYF. The gene calls are TRBV27 and TRBJ2-3; no clear D. Trimming removed 6 bases from V and 3 bases from J, with 10 bases in between. CDR1 and CDR2 (germline): MNHEY, SMNVEV (reference sequence). This CDR3 has 13 amino acids.

The chain employs TRBV6-6 and TRBJ1-1; D is undetermined. V was shortened by 6 bases and J by 1 base, with 15 bases between the two germline ends. This CDR3 spans 15 amino acids. Germline-derived CDR1 and CDR2 are MNHNY and SVGAGI (reference sequence). The CDR3, as DNA: TGTGCCAGCAGGGGCCACGGACGGGGGAACACTGAAGCTTTCTTT. This codes for CASRGHGRGNTEAFF.

The V call is TRBV2, the J call TRBJ2-7, with D perhaps matching TRBD1 or TRBD2 (5 bases each). With 0 bases removed from V and 5 bases from J, the gap between germline ends came to 5 bases. Germline V CDR1 and CDR2: SNHLY, FYNNEI. CDR3 length: 12 residues. The CDR3 DNA reads as TGTGCCAGCAGTGAAGCGGGACACGAGCAGTACTTC. Amino acid sequence: CASSEAGHEQYF.

The chain has TRBV5-1 and TRBJ1-1; 12 nucleotides agree with TRBD1. V shed 5 bases and J 1 base; nucleotides not matched to a gene: 6. Germline CDR1 is SGHRS and CDR2 is YFSETQ. The CDR3 runs 16 residues. CDR3 bases: TGCGCCAGCAGTCCCGGGACAGGGGGCGCGAACACTGAAGCTTTCTTT. Translated, it gives CASSPGTGGANTEAFF.

This clone has just one count. V and J are TRBV5-6 and TRBJ2-3; D possibly corresponds to TRBD1 (6 bases). Trimming pared 0 bases from V and 2 bases from J, leaving 10 bases between. In germline, CDR1 is SGHDT, CDR2 YYEEEE. There are 15 residues in the CDR3. The CDR3 bases are TGTGCCAGCAGCTTGGGAGGGGGAGACACAGATACGCAGTATTTT. Translated, it gives CASSLGGGDTDTQYF.

The chain links TRBV19 to TRBJ1-5; 10 bases fit TRBD1. This CDR3 has 16 amino acids. The V segment lost 5 bases and the J segment 0 bases; nucleotides outside the gene matches: 4. The germline gives CDR1 LNHDA, CDR2 SQIVND (reference sequence). In DNA form, the CDR3 reads TGTGCCAGTAGTGACAGGGGGCCGTATAGCAATCAGCCCCAGCATTTT. Its translation: CASSDRGPYSNQPQHF.

J is TRBJ1-3 and V is TRBV2, with D uncertain. V was trimmed by 4 bases and J by 3 bases, leaving 13 bases between them. The germline CDR1 and CDR2 sequences are SNHLY and FYNNEI. CDR3 length: 15 amino acids. The CDR3 region has the DNA TGTGCCAGCAGTGGTCAGGCCGGAATTGGAAACACCATATATTTT. It is translated as CASSGQAGIGNTIYF.